This T cell receptor (beta chain) was sequenced for a study of blood T cell repertoires in COVID-19. Per the study methods: It was from reference gene primer amplification that nucleated cell counts were estimated. Generated by immunoSEQ multiplex PCR, the TCRdb table keeps only in-frame clones and is missing some. D and trimming were read from the DNA, whereas the V and J calls and clone size are those reported in that table. This table holds under 200,000 clones, around four fifths found once. CDR3 size: 16 residues. CDR1 is KGHSH, CDR2 LQKENI, per germline. V lost 2 bases, J lost 0 bases, and 10 bases lay in between.

Input material: peripheral blood. The clonotype was recovered from a woman aged 25 to 45 with acute or convalescent COVID-19. J is TRBJ2-2 and V is TRBV18; D possibly corresponds to TRBD2 (5 bases). CDR3 residues: CASSPDEGTNTGELFF. As DNA, the CDR3 is TGTGCCAGCTCACCAGATGAGGGTACGAACACCGGGGAGCTGTTTTTT.